This T cell receptor beta chain was sequenced in a study of Graves' ophthalmopathy and Graves' hyperthyroidism (dated by TCRdb to the late 2010s). In terms of the full investigation: Peripheral blood was collected before any treatment was given, at the time of initial diagnosis. The study used TCR beta repertoire signatures to distinguish Graves' ophthalmopathy from Graves' hyperthyroidism and to predict progression to ophthalmopathy. In total, around 140 blood samples were TCR-sequenced: fewer than 50 ophthalmopathy, some 80 hyperthyroidism and approximately 17 hyperthyroidism-to-ophthalmopathy patients. A discovery set of more than 90 patients (43 ophthalmopathy, 60 or so stable hyperthyroidism) was enrolled to explore V-J signatures distinguishing ophthalmopathy from hyperthyroidism. For independent validation, a separate cohort was made up of around 18 hyperthyroidism patients plus 17 patients who later progressed from hyperthyroidism to ophthalmopathy. T-cell repertoires of thyroid tissue and blood were compared in more than five hyperthyroidism patients. Following sampling, methimazole starting at 30 mg daily was administered to hyperthyroidism patients, and high-dose intravenous methylprednisolone was administered to ophthalmopathy patients. What the work shows at the level of the full study, not this receptor alone: In cross-validation, the 13-signature model distinguished ophthalmopathy from stable hyperthyroidism with approximately 90% sensitivity and approximately 81% specificity, and in the test set the corresponding values were about 80% and 75%. In validation, the model predicted ophthalmopathy progression with nearly 71% sensitivity and 72.22% specificity; about a dozen predicted patients were CT-confirmed with GO in a median of 6.5 months. Sample size was not predetermined statistically, and investigators were not blinded to group allocation. Among expanded thyroid clonotypes with frequency above 0.001, most also showed up in blood, which suggests that blood repertoires may reflect the thyroid immune response.

Comment on this clonotype: Its target antigen remains unknown. No quality values exist for individual bases; no much larger clone is one base distant.

V is clipped by 2 bases and J by 5 bases, and the sequence between their germline boundaries is 15 bases long. From cysteine to phenylalanine, the CDR3 is 15 amino acids long. The only DNA kept is the CDR3, 45 bases in frame from the first base. CDR1 MNHNS and CDR2 SASEGT are derived from the germline V gene. Ophthalmopathy patients had moderately to severely active disease, Clinical Activity Score of at least 3, NOSPECS grade of at least 4, and disease duration under 3 months. Patients with other autoimmune diseases, uncontrolled infections, pregnancy or lactation were excluded. Clinical symptoms, serum thyroxine, TRAb, thyroid ultrasound and orbital computed tomography were used for diagnosis. Using Ficoll-Paque density gradient centrifugation, PBMCs were isolated from about 9.4 ml of fresh peripheral blood. Trizol reagent was used to extract the total RNA, and its quality was then checked on an Agilent 2100 Bioanalyzer.

For repertoire sequencing, TCR beta CDR3 regions were amplified from RNA transcripts. A first-round RT-PCR used HTBI primers with the Qiagen OneStep RT-PCR kit, followed by a second-round multiplex PCR, size selection and purification. Libraries were sequenced on an Illumina HiSeq2000 using paired-end 100 bp reads. The original methods were these. Reads were processed with SOAPnuke, discarding reads with adapters, uncalled bases, mean Phred below 15, or no exact constant-primer or identifier match. COPE v1.2.5 was used to merge the high-quality paired reads. Clonotypes were defined as unique nucleotide sequences and were aligned to IMGT TRB V, D and J references using MiTCR v1.1. The analysis was limited to V-J combinations with a frequency above 0.0001, which together covered about 99% of repertoires. For each V-J combination, a TCR clonal expansion and chaos score was defined as F50 clonal expansion divided by the chaos observed in the TCRdist matrix. Welch's t-statistics and random forest were used to narrow the features down to approximately 13 V-J combinations, which were then fed into a naive Bayes classifier. Thyroid-blood repertoire similarity was quantified with the Morisita-Horn index. The public sequencing data were trimmed at Q25 with fastp and processed into clonotypes with MiXCR by TCRdb, which kept only in-frame beta chains. Every distinct CDR3 protein forms one entry, paired with its most common genes and DNA. The V and J calls here are based on TCRdb, not the publication. In all, the sample holds hundreds of thousands of distinct CDR3 sequences, and over 40% of those were seen once. The top ten clonotypes cover under 3.5% of the sample.

The source of this sequence is an adult man with Graves' ophthalmopathy. Sequenced input: peripheral blood. The V and J segments used are TRBV6-1 and TRBJ1-2, and the D gene may be TRBD1, 5 bases matching. The nucleotide sequence is TGTGCCAGCAGTGAAAGTTTGGCAGGGTGGTATGGCTACACCTTC. Translated, this is CASSESLAGWYGYTF.